This TCR beta chain was found in a study of beta chain features in type 1 diabetes. As for the study in general: The number of sorted cells examined across all samples was approximately 110,000,000. Study outcomes and limitations: More deletions and fewer insertions at VDJ junctions were seen in type 1 diabetes patients. People with Type 1 diabetes carried modestly yet significantly shorter TCRB CDR3s in all four CD4+ subsets. Sampled from patients, naive, central memory and Treg TCRB repertoires appeared more similar than those sampled from healthy donors.

The length of the CDR3 is 14 residues. V was clipped by 3 bases and J by 3 bases, with 13 bases between them. Germline CDR1 and CDR2: GTSNPN and SVGIG (reference sequence). The study reverse transcribed the entire isolated RNA, so it sequenced expressed TCRB transcripts. Generated by immunoSEQ multiplex PCR, the TCRdb table keeps only in-frame clones and is missing some. The data contain about 30,000 clones, approximately 55% of them singletons. Central memory, naive, regulatory and stem cell-like memory CD4+ cells were sorted by CD45RO/CCR7/CD25/CD127/CD95/CD27. Worth noting for this clone: The antigen remains undetermined.

This TCR came from a woman aged 18-29 years with type 1 diabetes. The V call is TRBV30, the J call TRBJ2-3, with D maybe TRBD1 (6 bases). The sequencing sample was made of Tregs from blood. In DNA, the CDR3 is TGTGCCTGGAGCTGGACAGAGCTAACAGATACGCAGTATTTT. Amino acids: CAWSWTELTDTQYF.